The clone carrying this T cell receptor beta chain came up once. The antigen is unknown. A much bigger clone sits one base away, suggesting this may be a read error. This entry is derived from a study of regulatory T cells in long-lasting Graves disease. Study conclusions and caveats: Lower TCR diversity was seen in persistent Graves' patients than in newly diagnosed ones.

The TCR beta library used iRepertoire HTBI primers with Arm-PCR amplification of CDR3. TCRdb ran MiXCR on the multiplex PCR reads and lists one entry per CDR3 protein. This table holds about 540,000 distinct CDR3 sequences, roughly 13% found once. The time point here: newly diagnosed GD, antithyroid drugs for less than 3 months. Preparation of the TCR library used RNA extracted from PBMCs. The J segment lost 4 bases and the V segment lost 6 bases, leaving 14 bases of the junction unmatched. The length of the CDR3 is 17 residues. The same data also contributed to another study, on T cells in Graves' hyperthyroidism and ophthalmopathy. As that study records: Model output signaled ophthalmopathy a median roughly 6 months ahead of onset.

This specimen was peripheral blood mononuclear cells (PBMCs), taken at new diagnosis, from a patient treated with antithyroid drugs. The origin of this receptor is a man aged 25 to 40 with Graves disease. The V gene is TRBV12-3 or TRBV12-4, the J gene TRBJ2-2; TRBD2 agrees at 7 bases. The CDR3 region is CASREGTSAGVTGELFF. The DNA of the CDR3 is TGTGCCAGCAGGGAGGGAACTAGCGCTGGGGTCACCGGGGAGCTGTTTTTT.